Below, one T cell receptor (beta chain) is given with its context. Libraries were prepared by immunoSEQ multiplex PCR; TCRdb keeps only in-frame clonotypes and omits some of them. Of about 75,000 clones listed, about 94% are singletons. V dropped 5 bases and J dropped 8 bases, with 13 bases sitting between them. The CDR3 sequence is 13 residues long. The germline V gene encodes CDR1 SGHKS and CDR2 YYEKEE (reference sequence). These data are taken from a study of T cell changes during pregnancy in multiple sclerosis. This receptor was obtained from a female donor with multiple sclerosis, enrolled in a pregnancy study. This chain uses TRBV5-5 with TRBJ1-4, with D maybe TRBD1 (5 bases). The sample was CD4+ T cells from peripheral blood mononuclear cells, taken after pregnancy. CDR3 in amino acids: CASSSGFREKLFF. In DNA form, the CDR3 reads TGTGCCAGCAGTTCAGGGTTTCGGGAAAAACTGTTTTTT.